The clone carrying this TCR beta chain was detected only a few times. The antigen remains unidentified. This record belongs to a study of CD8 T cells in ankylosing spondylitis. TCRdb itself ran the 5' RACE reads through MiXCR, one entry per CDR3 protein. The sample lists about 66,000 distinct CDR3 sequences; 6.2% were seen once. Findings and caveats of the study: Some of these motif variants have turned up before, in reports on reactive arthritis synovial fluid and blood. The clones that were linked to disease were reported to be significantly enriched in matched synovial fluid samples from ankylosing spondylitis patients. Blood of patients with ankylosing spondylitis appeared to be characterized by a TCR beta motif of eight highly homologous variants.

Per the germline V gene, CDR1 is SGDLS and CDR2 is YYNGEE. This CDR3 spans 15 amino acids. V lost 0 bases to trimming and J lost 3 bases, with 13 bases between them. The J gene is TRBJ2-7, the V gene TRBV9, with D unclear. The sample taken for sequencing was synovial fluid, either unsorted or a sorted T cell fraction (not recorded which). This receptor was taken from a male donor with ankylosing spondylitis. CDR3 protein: CASSVDPLHSYEQYF. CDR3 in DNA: TGTGCCAGCAGCGTAGATCCGCTCCACAGCTACGAGCAGTACTTC.